This T cell receptor beta chain was observed in a study of blood T cells in healthy people across ages. This clonotype was seen ten or more times. Its cognate antigen is unknown. Germline CDR1 and CDR2: SNHLY and FYNNEI. Trimming took off 4 bases at V and 3 bases at J, with 16 bases between the two ends. The CDR3 has 15 residues. A J-beta primer mix and a sample-barcoded 5' primer were used in a second PCR of roughly 6 to 11 cycles. TCRdb reprocessed the 5' RACE reads with MiXCR, giving one entry per CDR3 protein. The profile covers roughly 1.7 million distinct CDR3 sequences, with about 35% appearing a single time and over 9% taken by the ten largest. General study points: Diversity figures derived from one million T cells were judged to underestimate the true value.

Sequenced: blood. The rearrangement uses TRBV2 and TRBJ2-7, with D uncertain. This clonotype originated in a young woman in good health. The CDR3 sequence: CASSVTPQSLYEQYF. The CDR3 nucleotides read TGTGCCAGCAGTGTGACCCCTCAGAGCCTCTACGAGCAGTACTTC.